A single sample gave rise to the 24 T cell receptor beta chains below, sequenced in a study of T cells in pancreatic ductal adenocarcinoma. Profiled with immunoSEQ multiplex PCR; TCRdb holds only in-frame clones, not every one. The top ten hold around 2.1% of the sample, which has more than 25,000 clones, more than 90% seen once. Surgery without prior neoadjuvant therapy was the treatment of the selected pancreatic ductal adenocarcinoma patients. Sequencing used PBMCs. These receptors originate from a human donor with pancreatic ductal adenocarcinoma.

This chain uses TRBV12-5 with TRBJ1-1; D possibly corresponds to TRBD1 (5 bases). V lost 5 bases, J lost 1 base, and 11 bases lay in between. The CDR3 covers 14 residues. In germline, CDR1 is LGHNT, CDR2 FRNRAP. CDR3 DNA: TGTGCTAGTGGTCGGGGGGGGACGAACACTGAAGCTTTCTTT. Protein: CASGRGGTNTEAFF.

This clone was detected once. The J gene is TRBJ2-5, the V gene TRBV7-9; 8 nucleotides line up with TRBD1. From germline, CDR1 is SEHNR and CDR2 FQNEAQ (reference sequence). The length of the CDR3 is 15 residues. J lost 5 bases, V lost 5 bases, and 10 bases had no gene match. This chain's CDR3 is CASSRRTGMHETQYF. In nucleotides, the CDR3 is TGTGCCAGCAGCCGAAGGACAGGGATGCACGAGACCCAGTACTTC.

This chain uses TRBV7-9 with TRBJ2-1; the match to TRBD2 covers 7 bases. V gave up 4 bases and J gave up 4 bases; unmatched junction bases: 10. This CDR3 contains 16 residues. Per the germline V gene, CDR1 is SEHNR and CDR2 is FQNEAQ (reference sequence). CDR3 in amino acids: CASSSMGLADYNEQFF. The CDR3 DNA follows: TGTGCCAGCAGCTCGATGGGCCTAGCGGATTACAATGAGCAGTTCTTC.

The chain carries TRBV10-3 and TRBJ1-4, with 10 bases identical to TRBD1. The CDR3 is 16 residues long. The trim removed 10 bases at V and 5 bases at J, leaving 13 bases unmatched. Germline CDR1 ENHRY, CDR2 SYGVKD. The DNA for the CDR3 is TGTGCCACAAACACGGAGCCGGGACAGGGGAATGAAAAACTGTTTTTT. Its protein product is CATNTEPGQGNEKLFF.

The chain links TRBV7-2 to TRBJ2-3; D uncertain. Trimming stripped 3 bases from V and 2 bases from J, with 9 bases between. Germline CDR1 is SGHTA and CDR2 is FQGNSA. There are 14 residues in the CDR3. The CDR3 DNA is TGTGCCAGCAGCTTGGTGGGTCTCACAGATACGCAGTATTTT. Translating gives CASSLVGLTDTQYF.

J is TRBJ2-7 and V is TRBV4-2; D ambiguous. V was clipped by 3 bases and J by 4 bases, with 10 bases between them. The CDR3 is made up of 13 amino acids. Germline lookup yields CDR1 LGHNA and CDR2 YNFKEQ. The CDR3 sequence: CASSHAPGYEQYF. CDR3 sequence (DNA): TGTGCCAGCAGCCATGCTCCTGGGTACGAGCAGTACTTC.

The V call is TRBV7-2, the J call TRBJ1-1; TRBD1 aligns across 8 bases. The J segment lost 3 bases and the V segment lost 4 bases, leaving 13 bases of the junction unmatched. Germline V CDR1 and CDR2: SGHTA, FQGNSA. This CDR3 has 17 residues. In DNA, the CDR3 is TGTGCCAGCAGCTCCGACCGGACAGGGATTGGGGACACTGAAGCTTTCTTT. Encoded protein: CASSSDRTGIGDTEAFF.

V is TRBV18 and J is TRBJ2-4; 10 nucleotides align to TRBD1. V was clipped by 3 bases and J by 1 base; unmatched bases: 9. CDR1 and CDR2 (germline): KGHSH, LQKENI. The CDR3 totals 18 residues. This CDR3 reads CASSPRATGGNAKNIQYF. CDR3 bases: TGTGCCAGCTCACCGAGGGCGACAGGGGGCAACGCCAAAAACATTCAGTACTTC.

The chain has TRBV7-2 and TRBJ1-1; 8 bases fit TRBD1. Germline CDR1 SGHTA, CDR2 FQGNSA. Losses at the gene ends were 1 base for V and 2 bases for J; bases not matched to a gene: 6. The CDR3 is 16 residues long. The DNA for the CDR3 is TGTGCCAGCAGCTTAGTTTTCCAGGGGGCTAACACTGAAGCTTTCTTT. This gives the protein CASSLVFQGANTEAFF.

V is TRBV9 and J is TRBJ2-5; 9 bases line up with TRBD2. This CDR3 comprises 18 residues. Per the germline V gene, CDR1 is SGDLS and CDR2 is YYNGEE. With 0 bases clipped from V and 1 base from J, the junction kept 10 bases outside the gene matches. CDR3 loop: CASSVGVGREGLQETQYF. DNA for the CDR3: TGTGCCAGCAGCGTAGGAGTGGGGCGGGAGGGCCTCCAAGAGACCCAGTACTTC.

This rearrangement joins TRBV7-8 to TRBJ2-2; 8 bases fit TRBD2. CDR1 and CDR2 from the germline V gene are SGHVS and FQNEAQ. The CDR3 loop spans 15 amino acids. The V segment lost 3 bases and the J segment 6 bases; nucleotides outside the gene matches: 6. The CDR3 region has the DNA TGTGCCAGCAGCTTGGCGGGGGGCGCGGCCGGGGAGCTGTTTTTT. Translating gives CASSLAGGAAGELFF.

The chain joins TRBV19 to TRBJ2-3; 10 bases map to TRBD1. The CDR3 is 14 residues long. Germline V gene lookup returns CDR1 LNHDA and CDR2 SQIVND (reference sequence). Losses at the gene ends were 6 bases for V and 3 bases for J; bases not matched to a gene: 3. The CDR3 reads CASRDRGRTDTQYF. The DNA for the CDR3 is TGTGCCAGTAGAGACAGGGGGCGAACAGATACGCAGTATTTT.

The chain recombines TRBV7-2 with TRBJ1-2, with 12 bases aligning to TRBD1. After removal of 4 bases from V and 7 bases from J, the junction contained 10 bases not matched to a gene. The length of the CDR3 is 16 residues. Germline CDR1 is SGHTA and CDR2 is FQGNSA. The CDR3 DNA sequence: TGTGCCAGCAGCTCCACTTCCGGGACAGGGGGCGGTGGCTACACCTTC. Translation: CASSSTSGTGGGGYTF.

The chain has TRBV10-3 and TRBJ2-2, with 9 bases identical to TRBD1. Per the germline V gene, CDR1 is ENHRY and CDR2 is SYGVKD. V was clipped by 5 bases and J by 5 bases; unmatched bases: 9. The CDR3 sequence is 16 residues long. The chain's CDR3 is CAISPRDRDGTGELFF. The CDR3, as DNA: TGTGCCATCAGTCCACGGGACAGGGATGGAACCGGGGAGCTGTTTTTT.

The rearrangement links TRBV27 to TRBJ1-1; no definite D call. Germline lookup yields CDR1 MNHEY and CDR2 SMNVEV (reference sequence). With 3 bases removed from V and 5 bases from J, the gap between germline ends came to 16 bases. The CDR3 length is 15 residues. This chain's CDR3 is CASSFRPGVMTEAFF. In nucleotides, the CDR3 is TGTGCCAGCAGTTTCCGCCCCGGGGTTATGACTGAAGCTTTCTTT.

The chain combines TRBV2 with TRBJ2-5, with D possibly matching TRBD2 (8 bases). V was cut by 4 bases and J by 1 base, with 16 bases left in between. The CDR3 totals 16 residues. Germline values: CDR1 SNHLY, CDR2 FYNNEI. The DNA for the CDR3 is TGTGCCAGCAGTGTAGGGGGCGGGAGGACCCAAGAGACCCAGTACTTC. This translates into CASSVGGGRTQETQYF.

The V and J genes are TRBV15 and TRBJ1-5; no reliable D call. V was shortened by 2 bases and J by 2 bases, with 4 bases between the two germline ends. The CDR3 has 13 amino acids. Per germline, CDR1 LNHNV and CDR2 YYDKDF (reference sequence). For the CDR3, the DNA is TGTGCCACCAGCAGAAACCGCAATCAGCCCCAGCATTTT. Translated: CATSRNRNQPQHF.

The chain employs TRBV7-9 and TRBJ2-7; TRBD2 agrees at 13 bases. Trimming took 0 bases from V and 6 from J; bases not matched to a gene: 5. This CDR3 contains 16 residues. CDR1 is SEHNR and CDR2 is FQNEAQ in the germline V gene (reference sequence). The CDR3 DNA sequence: TGTGCCAGCAGCTTAGCGATGGGACTAGCGGGAATCGAGCAGTACTTC. This encodes CASSLAMGLAGIEQYF.

J is TRBJ2-7 and V is TRBV20-1, with unresolved D. Trimming took 3 bases from V and 6 from J, leaving 9 bases between them. The CDR3 covers 11 residues. The V gene's germline CDR1 is DFQATT and CDR2 SNEGSKA (reference sequence). The CDR3 here is CSASRAGEQYF. In DNA, the CDR3 is TGCAGTGCTAGTCGGGCAGGCGAGCAGTACTTC.

The gene calls are TRBV19 and TRBJ2-7; TRBD2 matches at 10 bases. The CDR3 extends over 15 amino acids. With 5 bases clipped from V and 5 bases from J, the junction kept 9 bases outside the gene matches. Germline loops: CDR1 LNHDA, CDR2 SQIVND (reference sequence). The chain's CDR3 is CASSDQAGGPNEQYF. The CDR3 DNA reads as TGTGCCAGTAGTGATCAAGCGGGAGGGCCGAACGAGCAGTACTTC.

The gene calls are TRBV30 and TRBJ1-1; 7 bases are shared with TRBD1. The CDR3 runs 15 residues. The V segment lost 4 bases and the J segment 4 bases; nucleotides outside the gene matches: 12. Germline lookup yields CDR1 GTSNPN and CDR2 SVGIG (reference sequence). CDR3 nucleotides: TGTGCCTGGACGCCTACGACAGGGATGATCACTGAAGCTTTCTTT. This encodes CAWTPTTGMITEAFF.

The chain recombines TRBV27 with TRBJ2-7; D may be TRBD2 (5 bases). V lost 0 bases and J 4 bases, leaving 10 bases between the germline ends. Looked up from germline, CDR1 is MNHEY and CDR2 is SMNVEV (reference sequence). This CDR3 has 14 residues. The CDR3 loop reads CASSLSSSLYEQYF. The CDR3 bases are TGTGCCAGCAGTTTATCGTCTAGCTTGTACGAGCAGTACTTC.

This clone was detected only once. V gene TRBV6-5 combines with J gene TRBJ1-1; D is ambiguous. Trimming cost V 6 bases and J 5 bases, with 16 bases left between them. The CDR3 spans 14 residues. In germline, CDR1 is MNHEY, CDR2 SVGAGI. CDR3 DNA sequence: TGTGCCAGCAGGAGCCCCAGAGGGAATACTGAAGCTTTCTTT. This gives the protein CASRSPRGNTEAFF.

This rearrangement joins TRBV7-2 to TRBJ2-4; D not resolved. The CDR3 runs 11 residues. CDR1 SGHTA and CDR2 FQGNSA come from the germline V gene. Trimming stripped 2 bases from V and 11 bases from J, with 7 bases between. In nucleotides, the CDR3 is TGTGCCAGCAGCTTAATCGGCGTTCAGTACTTC. Its translation: CASSLIGVQYF.